This T cell receptor beta chain was captured by sequencing in a study of CD4 T cells in relation to SARS-CoV-2 and coronaviruses. Study details: Shared crossreactive spike epitopes were mapped to their HLA restriction.

The CDR3 totals 12 residues. V was pared by 3 bases and J by 8 bases, with 11 bases between. Per the germline V gene, CDR1 is DFQATT and CDR2 is SNEGSKA (reference sequence). This clone was observed a single time. Some clones are missing from TCRdb's copy, which holds only in-frame ones; the method was immunoSEQ multiplex PCR. The sample has about 56,000 clones; about 91% are singletons. The rearrangement links TRBV20-1 to TRBJ2-1; no definite D call. Specimen: naive CD4+ T cells from PBMCs. Described subset: naive CD4+ T cells isolated by negative enrichment. This TCR was sampled from an adult with COVID-19. This chain's CDR3 is CSASSERYEQFF. The DNA of the CDR3 is TGCAGTGCTAGTTCAGAGCGCTATGAGCAGTTCTTC.